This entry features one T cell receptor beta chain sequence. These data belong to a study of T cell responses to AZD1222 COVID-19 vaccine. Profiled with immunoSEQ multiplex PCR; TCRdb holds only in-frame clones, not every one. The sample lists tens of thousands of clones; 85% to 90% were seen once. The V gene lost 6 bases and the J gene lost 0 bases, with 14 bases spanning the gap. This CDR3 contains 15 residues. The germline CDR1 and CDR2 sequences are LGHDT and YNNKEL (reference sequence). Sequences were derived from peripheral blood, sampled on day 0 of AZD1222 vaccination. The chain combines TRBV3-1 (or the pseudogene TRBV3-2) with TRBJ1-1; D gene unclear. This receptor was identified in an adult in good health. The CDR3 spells CASSPHRTVNTEAFF. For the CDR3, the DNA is TGTGCCAGCAGTCCCCACCGGACGGTGAACACTGAAGCTTTCTTT.